The source of this T cell receptor (beta chain) is a study of shared T cell receptors in the human thymus. Trimming removed 0 bases from V and 6 bases from J, with 15 bases in between. The CDR3 sequence is 15 residues long. Germline V gene data show CDR1 as SGHRS and CDR2 as YFSETQ. Data came from immunoSEQ multiplex PCR; TCRdb stores just in-frame clones and leaves some out. Among 720,000 or so clones listed, approximately 85% were seen once. The same sample was also used in a study of human thymus T cells. That source reports: Donors consisted of healthy Finnish infants (having corrective surgery for congenital heart defects). Thymic tissue was derived from resections collected during corrective heart surgery. Seemingly biased V and J gene usage marked thymic and blood repertoires. The related literature has documented a marked overlap of thymic repertoires among unrelated individuals.

The rearrangement uses TRBV5-1 and TRBJ1-2; tentative D call: TRBD1 (6 bases). Sequencing was performed on thymocytes. The clonotype originates from a girl under three years old with a congenital heart defect. CDR3 sequence (DNA): TGCGCCAGCAGCTTGGGGGGGCAGAGGAACGATGGCTACACCTTC. Translating it yields CASSLGGQRNDGYTF. Based on the CDR3 plus reference TRBV5-1 and TRBJ1-2, the full variable domain is KAGVTQTPRYLIKTRGQQVTLSCSPISGHRSVSWYQQTPGQGLQFLFEYFSETQRNKGNFPGRFSGRQFSNSRSEMNVSTLELGDSALYLCASSLGGQRNDGYTFGSGTRLTVV.